The 10 T cell receptor beta chains listed next were all sequenced from one sample in a study of regulatory T cells in long-lasting Graves disease. Construction of the TCR beta libraries employed iRepertoire HTBI primers in conjunction with Arm-PCR of CDR3 regions. TCRdb itself ran the multiplex PCR reads through MiXCR, one entry per CDR3 protein. The data show hundreds of thousands of distinct CDR3 sequences, with 20% to 25% seen just once and 7% to 9% held by the top ten. Time point here: persistent/refractory GD, antithyroid drugs over 5 years with positive TRAb. RNA from PBMCs was the source of the TCR library. This sample comprised peripheral blood mononuclear cells (PBMCs), obtained when the disease was refractory, from a patient treated with antithyroid drugs. These receptors came from a female donor with Graves disease.

This clonotype came up a few times. V and J are TRBV2 and TRBJ1-3; perhaps TRBD1 as D (5 bases). V gave up 7 bases and J gave up 0 bases, with 13 bases separating them. In germline, CDR1 is SNHLY, CDR2 FYNNEI. The CDR3 length is 15 residues. As DNA, the CDR3 is TGTGCCAGCACAAGCAGGGCAAGCTCTGGAAACACCATATATTTT. This codes for CASTSRASSGNTIYF. Full variable domain (rest looked up from reference TRBV2 and TRBJ1-3): EPEVTQTPSHQVTQMGQEVILRCVPISNHLYFYWYRQILGQKVEFLVSFYNNEISEKSEIFDDQFSVERPDGSNFTLKIRSTKLEDSAMYFCASTSRASSGNTIYFGEGSWLTVV.

This clonotype occurred many times. The chain has TRBV7-2 and TRBJ2-5, with a weak D call TRBD1 (6 bases). V dropped 2 bases and J dropped 5 bases, with 12 bases sitting between them. From germline, CDR1 is SGHTA and CDR2 FQGNSA. This CDR3 contains 14 residues. Here the CDR3 reads CASSLQAGAETQYF. CDR3 DNA: TGTGCCAGCAGCTTACAGGCAGGGGCGGAGACCCAGTACTTC.

In its sample, this clonotype was seen many times. V and J are TRBV7-8 and TRBJ1-4, with 11 bases identical to TRBD1. This CDR3 has 12 residues. V shed 8 bases and J 7 bases; nucleotides not matched to a gene: 0. Germline values: CDR1 SGHVS, CDR2 FQNEAQ. The CDR3 DNA sequence: TGTGCCAGCGGGACAGGGGGTGAAAAACTGTTTTTT. Translated: CASGTGGEKLFF.

This clonotype came up many times. V is TRBV28 and J is TRBJ1-1; the match to TRBD1 covers 8 bases. This CDR3 has 13 amino acids. Germline V CDR1 and CDR2: MDHEN, SYDVKM. V was pared by 3 bases and J by 10 bases, with 7 bases of the junction left unmatched. CDR3: CASSFLNRGRAFF. In DNA form, the CDR3 reads TGTGCCAGCAGTTTCTTAAACAGGGGGAGAGCTTTCTTT.

The genes are TRBV7-9 and TRBJ1-4; 10 bases are a match to TRBD1. J was trimmed by 6 bases and V by 5 bases; bases with no gene match: 12. The germline V gene has CDR1 SEHNR and CDR2 FQNEAQ (reference sequence). This CDR3 comprises 17 residues. CDR3 DNA: TGTGCCAGCAGCCCCGTCCCGGGACAGGGGCAGTATGAAAAACTGTTTTTT. Its translation is CASSPVPGQGQYEKLFF.

CDR3 amino acids: CASSYGTGAMNYEQYF. The CDR3 coding sequence is TGTGCCAGCAGCTACGGGACAGGCGCCATGAACTACGAGCAGTACTTC. J is TRBJ2-7 and V is TRBV6-2 or TRBV6-3; 8 bases agree with TRBD1. J was trimmed by 3 bases and V by 6 bases; bases with no gene match: 13. The CDR3 has 16 amino acids. CDR1 and CDR2 (germline): MNHEY, SVGEGT.

The CDR3 loop reads CSVLTTLTYEQYF. Written as DNA, the CDR3 is TGCAGCGTCCTGACTACCCTGACCTACGAGCAGTACTTC. This sequence joins TRBV29-1 and TRBJ2-7, with TRBD2 as a possible D gene (5 bases). This CDR3 comprises 13 residues. The germline CDR1 and CDR2 sequences are SQVTM and ANQGSEA. V lost 6 bases and J 2 bases, leaving 14 bases between the germline ends.

With regard to this clonotype: A much larger clone differs by one base, so this may be a read error. The V call is TRBV6-2 or TRBV6-3, the J call TRBJ1-1, with a tentative D call TRBD1 (5 bases). This CDR3 is 13 amino acids long. Germline V gene data show CDR1 as MNHEY and CDR2 as SVGEGT. The CDR3 is CASSYGALTEALF. CDR3 sequence (DNA): TGTGCCAGCAGTTACGGGGCCCTCACTGAAGCTCTCTTT.

This clonotype was recorded many times. The chain couples TRBV24-1 to TRBJ2-6; D is perhaps TRBD1 or TRBD2 (7 bases each). Deletions cut 9 bases from V and 3 bases from J, with 14 bases between. Germline assignment: CDR1 KGHDR and CDR2 SFDVKD. This CDR3 has 15 residues. CDR3 in amino acids: CATGEGQIGANVLTF. In DNA form, the CDR3 reads TGTGCCACCGGGGAGGGACAGATTGGGGCCAACGTCCTGACTTTC.

Of note for this clonotype: This may stem from a read error, because a much larger clone lies one nucleotide away. The CDR3 spells CASAAVSSQPQHF. CDR3 coding DNA: TGTGCCTCGGCGGCAGTTAGCAGTCAGCCCCAGCATTTT. This rearrangement joins TRBV10-3 to TRBJ1-5; D is unresolved. Looked up from germline, CDR1 is ENHRY and CDR2 is SYGVKD. CDR3 size: 13 residues.